The clone carrying this T cell receptor (beta chain) was observed a handful of times. The antigen is unknown. TCRdb itself ran the RACE reads through MiXCR, one entry per CDR3 protein. The table lists about 69,000 distinct CDR3 sequences, more than 30% of them singletons. The data derive from a study of human T cells and chemical hapten exposure. Study at large: Patch tests put 0.01% DPC on the upper back, read at 6 days.

Time point given: patch test 1, 2 weeks after DPC sensitization. Treatment defined: therapeutic diphenylcyclopropenone sensitization with weekly scalp DPC. Trimming pared 4 bases from V and 4 bases from J, leaving 5 bases between. The length of the CDR3 is 12 residues. The germline CDR1 and CDR2 sequences are GTSNPN and SVGIG (reference sequence). The study, taken as a whole, reports: Expanded TCRs formed significantly more large CDR3 similarity clusters than controls. DPC sensitization produced no change in TCRs with frequency above 1 in 1000. A positive correlation with patch test score was shown by PT1 expanded TCR counts.

The sample in question was whole blood, obtained in connection with sensitization to the hapten diphenylcyclopropenone (DPC). V is TRBV30 and J is TRBJ1-6; maybe TRBD1 (5 bases). The receptor's source is a man aged 40-49 years with alopecia areata. Some clones in this sample may be carry-over from other donors' samples. The CDR3 region has the DNA TGTGCCTGGACAGGGTATAATTCACCCCTCCACTTT. This codes for CAWTGYNSPLHF. Looking up the rest from reference TRBV30 and TRBJ1-6 gives the full variable domain: SQTIHQWPATLVQPVGSPLSLECTVEGTSNPNLYWYRQAAGRGLQLLFYSVGIGQISSEVPQNLSASRPQDRQFILSSKKLLLSDSGFYLCAWTGYNSPLHFGNGTRLTVT.